This T cell receptor (beta chain) stems from a study of blood T cell repertoires in COVID-19. Study at large: Donors in the United States, Italy and Spain gave samples during acute or convalescent COVID-19. PBMCs, B-cell-depleted T cells, or T cells were the source of the cDNA or gDNA that made up the material.

Original analysis: Reference gene primer amplification gave estimated nucleated cell counts. The data were produced by immunoSEQ multiplex PCR, yet TCRdb's version contains in-frame clones alone and is incomplete. The V and J calls and clone size were taken over from that table, and D and trimming were inferred from the DNA. Of around 700,000 clones in the sample, about 87% were seen once. This clone came up once. The CDR3 sequence is 14 residues long. Germline CDR1 SGHAT, CDR2 FQNNGV. Trimming removed 0 bases from V and 12 bases from J; junction bases left unmatched: 8. This receptor was taken from a woman younger than 35 with acute or convalescent COVID-19. Sequenced sample: peripheral blood. This sequence joins TRBV11-2 and TRBJ1-1; 9 nucleotides match TRBD1. For the CDR3, the DNA is TGTGCCAGCAGCTTAGAAAGGACAGGGGAGCCAACTTTCTTT. This sequence encodes CASSLERTGEPTFF.